Below, one T cell receptor beta chain is given with its context. This sample is drawn from a study of blood T cell repertoires in COVID-19. Overall study context: Sites in the United States, Italy and Spain provided acute and convalescent COVID-19 samples. T cells, B-cell-depleted T cells, or PBMCs provided the cDNA or gDNA that served as material.

Profiling relied on immunoSEQ multiplex PCR, and the TCRdb table lists in-frame clones only, not all of them. The sample carries about 150,000 clones, 87% recorded once. With 1 base removed from V and 0 bases from J, the gap between germline ends came to 4 bases. The CDR3 length is 13 residues. CDR1 is GTSNPN, CDR2 SVGIG, per germline (reference sequence). The clonotype was recovered from a woman aged 60-70 years with active or convalescent COVID-19. The specimen sequenced was peripheral blood. This sequence joins TRBV30 and TRBJ1-5; D is unclear. The CDR3: CAWSANSNQPQHF. CDR3 nucleotide sequence: TGTGCCTGGAGTGCCAATAGCAATCAGCCCCAGCATTTT.